This entry describes one T cell receptor (beta chain). This sample stems from a study of T cell changes during pregnancy in multiple sclerosis. The CDR3 covers 13 residues. CDR1 and CDR2 from the germline V gene are LGHNA and YSLEER. Trimming stripped 2 bases from V and 3 bases from J, with 8 bases between. TCRdb's copy holds only in-frame clones and misses some; the assay was immunoSEQ multiplex PCR. The repertoire holds roughly 30,000 clones, with about 92% as singletons. The rearrangement joins TRBV4-3 to TRBJ2-7, with a weak D call TRBD1 (5 bases). Sequences were derived from CD4+ T cells from peripheral blood mononuclear cells, sampled in the second trimester of pregnancy. The sequence came from a female donor with multiple sclerosis, enrolled in a pregnancy study. The CDR3 region is CASSQLTGYEQYF. CDR3 coding DNA: TGCGCCAGCAGCCAACTAACAGGCTACGAGCAGTACTTC.